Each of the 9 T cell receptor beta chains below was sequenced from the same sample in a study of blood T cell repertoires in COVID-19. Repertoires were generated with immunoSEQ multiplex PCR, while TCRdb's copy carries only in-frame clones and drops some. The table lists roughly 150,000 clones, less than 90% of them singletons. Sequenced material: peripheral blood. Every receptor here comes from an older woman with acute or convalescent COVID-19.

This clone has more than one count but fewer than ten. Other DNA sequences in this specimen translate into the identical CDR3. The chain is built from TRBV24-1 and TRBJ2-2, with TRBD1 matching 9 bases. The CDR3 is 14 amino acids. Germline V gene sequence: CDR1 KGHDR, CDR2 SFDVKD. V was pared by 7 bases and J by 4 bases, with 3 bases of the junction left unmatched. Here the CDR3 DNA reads TGTGCCACCAGGGGACAGGGTGCCACCGGGGAGCTGTTTTTT. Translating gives CATRGQGATGELFF.

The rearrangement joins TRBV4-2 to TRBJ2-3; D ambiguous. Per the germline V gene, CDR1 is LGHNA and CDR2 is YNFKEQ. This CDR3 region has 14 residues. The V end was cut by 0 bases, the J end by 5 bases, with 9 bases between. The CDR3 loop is CASSQDEFVDTQYF. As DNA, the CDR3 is TGTGCCAGCAGCCAAGATGAGTTTGTAGATACGCAGTATTTT.

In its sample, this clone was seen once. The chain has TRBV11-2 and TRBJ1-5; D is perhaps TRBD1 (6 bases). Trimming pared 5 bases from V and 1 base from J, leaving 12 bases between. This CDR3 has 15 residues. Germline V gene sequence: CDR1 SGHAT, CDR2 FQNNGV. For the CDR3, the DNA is TGTGCCAGCAGCGTGGGACAAAGAAGCAATCAGCCCCAGCATTTT. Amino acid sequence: CASSVGQRSNQPQHF.

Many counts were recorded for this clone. CDR3 in amino acids: CASSYSIGATSPLHF. The DNA of the CDR3 is TGTGCCAGCAGTTACTCGATTGGGGCTACCTCACCCCTCCACTTT. The chain couples TRBV6-5 to TRBJ1-6; tentatively, D is TRBD1 (5 bases). Between the trimmed V and J ends, which lost 0 bases and 10 bases, there was a span of 13 bases. This CDR3 spans 15 amino acids. From germline, CDR1 is MNHEY and CDR2 SVGAGI.

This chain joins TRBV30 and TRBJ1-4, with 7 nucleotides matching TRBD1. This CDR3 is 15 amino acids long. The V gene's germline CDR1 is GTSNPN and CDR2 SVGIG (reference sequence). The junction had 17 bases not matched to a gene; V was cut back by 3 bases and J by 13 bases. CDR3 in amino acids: CAWRPRGQTVWGLFF. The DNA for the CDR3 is TGTGCCTGGAGGCCCCGGGGACAGACGGTTTGGGGACTGTTTTTT.

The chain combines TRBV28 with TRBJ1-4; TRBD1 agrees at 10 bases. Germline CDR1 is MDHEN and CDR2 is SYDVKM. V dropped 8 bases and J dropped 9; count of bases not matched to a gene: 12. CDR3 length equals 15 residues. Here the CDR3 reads CASLGWDRGWQKLFF. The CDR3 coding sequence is TGTGCCAGCCTTGGTTGGGACAGGGGTTGGCAAAAACTGTTTTTT.

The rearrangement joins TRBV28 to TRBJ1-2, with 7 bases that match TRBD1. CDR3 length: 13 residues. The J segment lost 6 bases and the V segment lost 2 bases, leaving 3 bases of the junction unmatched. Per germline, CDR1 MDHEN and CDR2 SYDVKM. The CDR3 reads CASSLGTGDGYTF. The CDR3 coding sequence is TGTGCCAGCAGTTTAGGAACAGGGGATGGCTACACCTTC.

The CDR3 here is CASSVQGPSPGANVLTF. Here the CDR3 DNA reads TGTGCCAGCAGCGTACAGGGGCCGAGTCCTGGGGCCAACGTCCTGACTTTC. The chain uses TRBV7-9 and TRBJ2-6; 7 positions match TRBD1. V lost 5 bases to trimming and J lost 2 bases; unmatched junction nucleotides: 9. The CDR3 totals 17 residues. Germline CDR1 SEHNR, CDR2 FQNEAQ (reference sequence). Full variable domain (missing parts from reference TRBV7-9 and TRBJ2-6): DTGVSQNPRHKITKRGQNVTFRCDPISEHNRLYWYRQTLGQGPEFLTYFQNEAQLEKSRLLSDRFSAERPKGSFSTLEIQRTEQGDSAMYLCASSVQGPSPGANVLTFGAGSRLTVL.

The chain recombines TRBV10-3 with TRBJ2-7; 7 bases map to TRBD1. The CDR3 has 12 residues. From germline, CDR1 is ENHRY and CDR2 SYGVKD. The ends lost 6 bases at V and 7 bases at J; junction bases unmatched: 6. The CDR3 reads CAIRKGQNEQYF. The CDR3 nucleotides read TGTGCCATCAGAAAGGGACAGAATGAGCAGTACTTC.